A selection of T cell receptor beta chains follows, all from one sample in a study of cytomegalovirus exposure and HLA in healthy donors. Generated by immunoSEQ multiplex PCR, the TCRdb table keeps only in-frame clones and is missing some. This sample has 170,000 or so clones, with roughly 79% found just once. The sequenced material came from PBMCs. These receptors were obtained from a woman aged 45 to 65 in good health and CMV-seropositive. The CDR3 runs from the conserved cysteine through the conserved F or W. A D gene is named only where the DNA matches it firmly. For some rows the clone size is stated as once, few or many, or as a class when expanded; others skip it.

D gene	V gene	J gene	clone size	CDR3 protein	CDR3 DNA
TRBD2	TRBV6-6	TRBJ2-7	few	CASSSGRELYDEQYF	TGTGCCAGCAGTTCTGGGCGGGAGCTATACGACGAGCAGTACTTC
TRBD2	TRBV10-3	TRBJ2-1	NA	CAISGVAGGNNEQFF	TGTGCCATCAGTGGGGTAGCGGGAGGGAACAATGAGCAGTTCTTC
TRBD1	TRBV5-1	TRBJ1-2	NA	CASSSGQVDNYGYTF	TGCGCCAGCAGCTCGGGACAGGTTGATAACTATGGCTACACCTTC
NA	TRBV7-9	TRBJ1-2	once	CASSLASGQGDYGYTF	TGTGCCAGCAGCTTAGCCTCGGGACAAGGGGACTATGGCTACACCTTC
NA	TRBV9	TRBJ2-5	once	CASSADYWETQYF	TGTGCCAGCAGCGCGGACTACTGGGAGACCCAGTACTTC
TRBD2	TRBV30	TRBJ2-4	NA	CAWRDSGLAGGVVYFAKNIQYF	TGTGCCTGGAGGGACTCGGGACTAGCGGGGGGGGTGGTGTATTTTGCCAAAAACATTCAGTACTTC
TRBD1	TRBV5-5	TRBJ2-7	NA	CASSPDRVGYEQYF	TGTGCCAGCAGCCCGGACAGGGTAGGGTACGAGCAGTACTTC
TRBD1	TRBV5-8	TRBJ1-5	NA	CASSSLPGTGAYSNQPQHF	TGTGCCAGCAGCTCCCTGCCCGGGACAGGGGCATATAGCAATCAGCCCCAGCATTTT
NA	TRBV7-9	TRBJ1-1	few	CASSFGPEAFF	TGTGCCAGCAGCTTTGGGCCTGAAGCTTTCTTT
TRBD1	TRBV5-6	TRBJ2-7	NA	CASILRDSSYEQYF	TGTGCCAGCATCCTCCGGGACAGTTCCTACGAGCAGTACTTC
TRBD1	TRBV28	TRBJ1-4	NA	CASTSGGNEKLFF	TGTGCCAGCACCTCAGGGGGTAATGAAAAACTGTTTTTT
NA	TRBV27	TRBJ2-2	NA	CASSLLYTGELFF	TGTGCCAGCAGTTTACTCTACACCGGGGAGCTGTTTTTT
TRBD2	TRBV7-9	TRBJ2-1	NA	CASSLGAGVGNEQFF	TGTGCCAGCAGCTTAGGTGCGGGAGTTGGCAATGAGCAGTTCTTC
TRBD1	TRBV29-1	TRBJ1-2	NA	CSVGTGGYTF	TGCAGCGTCGGGACAGGGGGCTACACCTTC
TRBD1	TRBV7-3	TRBJ2-1	once	CASSLWSGGNEQFF	TGTGCCAGCAGCTTATGGTCAGGGGGTAACGAGCAGTTCTTC
NA	TRBV29-1	TRBJ1-3	NA	CSVELQGFGNTIYF	TGCAGCGTTGAACTCCAGGGCTTTGGAAACACCATATATTTT
TRBD1	TRBV7-2	TRBJ1-2	NA	CASSLGPGQINYGYTF	TGTGCCAGCAGCTTAGGCCCGGGACAGATTAACTATGGCTACACCTTC
TRBD1	TRBV19	TRBJ1-2	NA	CASSGQGDPNYGYTF	TGTGCCAGTAGTGGACAGGGGGACCCTAACTATGGCTACACCTTC
TRBD2	TRBV27	TRBJ2-1	NA	CASSSLAGGYNEQFF	TGTGCCAGCAGTTCCCTAGCGGGAGGGTACAATGAGCAGTTCTTC
NA	TRBV28	TRBJ2-7	few	CASSPNPGAGYEQYF	TGTGCCAGCAGCCCTAACCCAGGGGCCGGCTACGAGCAGTACTTC
NA	TRBV6-4	TRBJ2-2	NA	CASSSEASTGELFF	TGTGCCAGCAGTTCAGAAGCGAGCACCGGGGAGCTGTTTTTT
TRBD2	TRBV7-2	TRBJ2-1	NA	CASSQGGSGTNEQFF	TGTGCCAGCAGCCAAGGTGGTAGCGGGACTAATGAGCAGTTCTTC
TRBD2	TRBV29-1	TRBJ2-3	NA	CSVAGAKTSGTDTQYF	TGCAGCGTTGCCGGAGCCAAGACTAGCGGGACGGATACGCAGTATTTT
TRBD1	TRBV30	TRBJ1-5	once	CAWGDRASNQPQHF	TGTGCCTGGGGGGACAGGGCATCCAATCAGCCCCAGCATTTT
NA	TRBV27	TRBJ2-7	NA	CASSTLWGQVFSYEQYF	TGTGCCAGCAGTACCTTATGGGGGCAGGTTTTCTCCTACGAGCAGTACTTC
NA	TRBV7-2	TRBJ1-3	few	CASSPDWTGNTIYF	TGTGCCAGCAGTCCGGACTGGACTGGAAACACCATATATTTT
NA	TRBV2	TRBJ1-2	NA	CASSGQRYGYTF	TGTGCCAGCAGTGGACAAAGGTATGGCTACACCTTC
NA	TRBV6-6	TRBJ1-2	few	CASSQAQNYGYTF	TGTGCCAGCAGCCAGGCGCAAAACTATGGCTACACCTTC
TRBD1	TRBV7-9	TRBJ2-7	once	CASSLAGAGQAYEQYF	TGTGCCAGCAGCTTAGCGGGGGCGGGACAGGCTTACGAGCAGTACTTC
NA	TRBV19	TRBJ1-2	NA	CASSILTNYGYTF	TGTGCCAGTAGTATACTCACAAACTATGGCTACACCTTC
TRBD2	TRBV2	TRBJ2-3	NA	CASSHKYASGGSTDTQYF	TGTGCCAGCAGTCACAAGTACGCTAGCGGGGGGAGCACAGATACGCAGTATTTT
TRBD2	TRBV11-2	TRBJ2-7	NA	CASTSSRASGLPGEQYF	TGTGCCAGCACGTCAAGCAGGGCTAGCGGGCTACCGGGCGAGCAGTACTTC
NA	TRBV5-6	TRBJ2-7	NA	CASSLSGLAQDYEQYF	TGTGCCAGCAGCTTGTCCGGCCTAGCTCAAGATTACGAGCAGTACTTC
TRBD1	TRBV19	TRBJ1-2	few	CASWGDDRGRIFGGYTF	TGTGCCAGTTGGGGGGATGACAGGGGACGGATATTTGGTGGCTACACCTTC
TRBD2	TRBV28	TRBJ2-7	NA	CASGKVAGVSYEQYF	TGTGCCAGCGGGAAGGTAGCGGGGGTCTCCTACGAGCAGTACTTC
NA	TRBV9	TRBJ1-1	once	CASSVTERNTEAFF	TGTGCCAGCAGCGTTACAGAGAGGAACACTGAAGCTTTCTTT
NA	TRBV19	TRBJ2-2	NA	CASRRGRITGELFF	TGTGCCAGTCGTCGAGGGAGAATCACCGGGGAGCTGTTTTTT
NA	TRBV2	TRBJ2-1	NA	CASSDPSGKSYNEQFF	TGTGCCAGCAGTGACCCCTCGGGGAAAAGTTACAATGAGCAGTTCTTC
NA	TRBV28	TRBJ2-4	NA	CASSLAVIAKNIQYF	TGTGCCAGCAGTTTGGCGGTAATAGCCAAAAACATTCAGTACTTC
TRBD1	TRBV6-1	TRBJ1-1	NA	CASSEGKGTGATEAFF	TGTGCCAGCAGTGAAGGGAAAGGGACAGGGGCTACTGAAGCTTTCTTT
NA	TRBV5-1	TRBJ1-5	NA	CASSPKEGLNQPQHF	TGCGCCAGCAGCCCAAAGGAGGGGTTAAATCAGCCCCAGCATTTT
TRBD2	TRBV5-1	TRBJ2-1	NA	CASSQSGTSGDEQFF	TGCGCCAGCAGCCAAAGTGGGACTAGCGGGGACGAGCAGTTCTTC
TRBD2	TRBV9	TRBJ2-3	NA	CASSVTGGADTQYF	TGTGCCAGCAGCGTGACGGGGGGGGCAGATACGCAGTATTTT
TRBD1	TRBV19	TRBJ1-2	NA	CASSISDRENYGYTF	TGTGCCAGTAGTATCTCGGACAGGGAGAACTATGGCTACACCTTC
TRBD1	TRBV27	TRBJ1-2	NA	CASSAGQGGGYTF	TGTGCCAGCAGTGCCGGCCAGGGGGGTGGCTACACCTTC
NA	TRBV7-8	TRBJ1-2	NA	CASSLASNGEVSYGYTF	TGTGCCAGCAGCTTAGCGTCCAATGGTGAGGTTAGCTATGGCTACACCTTC
TRBD1	TRBV7-2	TRBJ2-7	few	CASSDRDRYSYEQYF	TGTGCCAGCAGCGACCGGGACAGGTACTCCTACGAGCAGTACTTC
TRBD1	TRBV5-8	TRBJ1-1	few	CASSRTGGTEAFF	TGTGCCAGCAGCCGGACAGGGGGCACTGAAGCTTTCTTT